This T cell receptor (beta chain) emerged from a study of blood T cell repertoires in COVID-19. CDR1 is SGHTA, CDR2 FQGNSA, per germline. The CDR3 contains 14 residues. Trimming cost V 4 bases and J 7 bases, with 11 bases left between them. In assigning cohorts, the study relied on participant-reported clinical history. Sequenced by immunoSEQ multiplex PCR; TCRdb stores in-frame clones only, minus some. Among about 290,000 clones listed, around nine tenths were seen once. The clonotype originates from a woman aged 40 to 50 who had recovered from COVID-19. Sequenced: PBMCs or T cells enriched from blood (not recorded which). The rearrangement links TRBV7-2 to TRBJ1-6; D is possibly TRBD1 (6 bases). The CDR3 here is CASSSTGSNSPLHF. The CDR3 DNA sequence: TGTGCCAGCAGCTCCACAGGGTCGAATTCACCCCTCCACTTT.